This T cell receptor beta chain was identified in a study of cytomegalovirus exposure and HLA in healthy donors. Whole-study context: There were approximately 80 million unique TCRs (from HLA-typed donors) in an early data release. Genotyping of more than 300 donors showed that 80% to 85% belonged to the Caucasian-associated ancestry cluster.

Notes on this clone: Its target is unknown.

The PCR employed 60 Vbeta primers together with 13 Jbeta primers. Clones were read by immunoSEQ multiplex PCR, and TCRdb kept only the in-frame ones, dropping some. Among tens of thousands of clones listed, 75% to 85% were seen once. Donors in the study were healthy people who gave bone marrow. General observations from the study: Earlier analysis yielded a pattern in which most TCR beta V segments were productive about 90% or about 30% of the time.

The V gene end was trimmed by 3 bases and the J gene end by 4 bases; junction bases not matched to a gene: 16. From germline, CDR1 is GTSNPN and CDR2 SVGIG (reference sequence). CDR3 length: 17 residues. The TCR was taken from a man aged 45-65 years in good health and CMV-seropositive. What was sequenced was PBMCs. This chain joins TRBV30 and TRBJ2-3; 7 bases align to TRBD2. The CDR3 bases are TGTGCCTGGAGGACTAGCCGTTTTATCGAGACCTCAGATACGCAGTATTTT. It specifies CAWRTSRFIETSDTQYF.